The 15 T cell receptor beta chains presented below share a single source sample, sequenced in a study of T cell responses to AZD1222 COVID-19 vaccine. The table came from immunoSEQ multiplex PCR; TCRdb's copy has only in-frame clones and leaves some out. The sample shows more than 140,000 clones, 88% of them seen only once. Sample: peripheral blood, taken on day 0 of AZD1222 vaccination. The receptor source for this set is an adult in good health.

V is TRBV7-2 and J is TRBJ1-2, with TRBD1 matching over 8 bases. The germline V gene has CDR1 SGHTA and CDR2 FQGNSA. This CDR3 has 14 residues. V lost 5 bases to trimming and J lost 7 bases; unmatched junction nucleotides: 9. CDR3 sequence: CASSPTIDRGGYTF. Written as DNA, the CDR3 is TGTGCCAGCAGCCCAACGATAGACAGGGGTGGCTACACCTTC.

This chain uses TRBV20-1 with TRBJ2-5; D possibly matches TRBD1 or TRBD2 (5 bases each). Trimming shortened V by 3 bases and J by 6 bases, and 8 bases separated the two germline ends. This CDR3 region has 11 residues. Germline assignment: CDR1 DFQATT and CDR2 SNEGSKA (reference sequence). The DNA of the CDR3 is TGCAGTGCTAGTCGGGGACAGACCCAGTACTTC. Translation: CSASRGQTQYF.

The V call is TRBV7-9, the J call TRBJ1-5; no clear D gene. V lost 1 base to trimming and J lost 4 bases, with 11 bases between them. Looked up from germline, CDR1 is SEHNR and CDR2 is FQNEAQ (reference sequence). This CDR3 is 15 amino acids long. CDR3 residues: CASSLEGGKNQPQHF. CDR3 DNA sequence: TGTGCCAGCAGCTTAGAGGGAGGAAAAAATCAGCCCCAGCATTTT.

V usage is TRBV6-1 and J usage is TRBJ1-1; D uncertain. Trimming cost V 2 bases and J 9 bases, with 10 bases left between them. Looked up from germline, CDR1 is MNHNS and CDR2 is SASEGT. The CDR3 contains 12 residues. The CDR3 spells CASSEPGVQAFF. The DNA of the CDR3 is TGTGCCAGCAGTGAACCCGGGGTTCAAGCTTTCTTT.

Here the CDR3 reads CASSYSQATNEKLFF. DNA for the CDR3: TGTGCCAGCAGTTACTCGCAGGCAACTAATGAAAAACTGTTTTTT. V usage is TRBV6-5 and J usage is TRBJ1-4; no clear D gene. Germline CDR1 and CDR2: MNHEY and SVGAGI. This CDR3 comprises 15 residues. The ends were cut back, 0 bases at V and 0 bases at J, with 5 bases in the middle.

This rearrangement joins TRBV18 to TRBJ2-5, with D uncertain. Trimming took 1 base from V and 5 from J, leaving 11 bases between them. The CDR3 covers 14 residues. Germline V gives CDR1 KGHSH, CDR2 LQKENI. The CDR3 DNA follows: TGTGCCAGCTCACCACTAAGTGGTGTGGAGACCCAGTACTTC. Its translation is CASSPLSGVETQYF.

The gene calls are TRBV7-2 and TRBJ1-2; 9 bases line up with TRBD1. The J segment lost 0 bases and the V segment lost 5 bases, leaving 10 bases of the junction unmatched. This CDR3 has 17 residues. Germline CDR1 SGHTA, CDR2 FQGNSA. The CDR3 loop reads CASSQGTGKGANYGYTF. The CDR3 DNA is TGTGCCAGCAGCCAAGGGACAGGGAAGGGAGCTAACTATGGCTACACCTTC.

The rearrangement joins TRBV6-2 or TRBV6-3 to TRBJ2-5, with TRBD2 matching 9 bases. Germline lookup yields CDR1 MNHEY and CDR2 SVGEGT. This CDR3 contains 13 residues. V gave up 6 bases and J gave up 5 bases; unmatched junction bases: 4. CDR3 sequence reads: CASSRGTSETQYF. The CDR3 nucleotides read TGTGCCAGCAGCCGAGGGACTAGCGAGACCCAGTACTTC.

The chain is built from TRBV15 and TRBJ1-1; the D is unclear. Germline CDR1 and CDR2: LNHNV and YYDKDF (reference sequence). V was clipped by 0 bases and J by 1 base, with 6 bases between them. The CDR3 sequence is 14 residues long. CDR3: CATSRDPPNTEAFF. CDR3 DNA sequence: TGTGCCACCAGCAGAGACCCGCCGAACACTGAAGCTTTCTTT.

This clone came up once. The V and J genes are TRBV18 and TRBJ1-4; 9 nucleotides align to TRBD1. Germline V CDR1 and CDR2: KGHSH, LQKENI. The V and J ends lost 6 bases and 0 bases, in that order; junction bases with no gene match: 5. The length of the CDR3 is 16 residues. The CDR3 DNA sequence: TGTGCCAGCTCCGGACAGGGGCTTGCAACTAATGAAAAACTGTTTTTT. It specifies CASSGQGLATNEKLFF.

The chain uses TRBV9 and TRBJ2-1; D is perhaps TRBD2 (5 bases). The V end lost 1 base, the J end lost 0 bases, and 14 bases lay between the germline ends. Germline CDR1 reads SGDLS; CDR2 reads YYNGEE. This CDR3 spans 17 amino acids. The CDR3 DNA reads TGTGCCAGCAGCGTATCCGAGCGGCCAAGCTCCTACAATGAGCAGTTCTTC. As protein: CASSVSERPSSYNEQFF.

The rearrangement uses TRBV12-3 or TRBV12-4 and TRBJ1-2, with D unresolved. The CDR3 totals 11 residues. V was shortened by 6 bases and J by 1 base, with 3 bases between the two germline ends. The CDR3 nucleotides are TGTGCCAGCAGACTTAACTATGGCTACACCTTC. Protein: CASRLNYGYTF.

This clone was counted a single time. V is TRBV12-3 or TRBV12-4 and J is TRBJ2-2; D is perhaps TRBD1 (6 bases). CDR3 size: 13 residues. Trimming took 7 bases from V and 13 from J, leaving 19 bases between them. CDR3 sequence: CASTNPRARGLFF. DNA of the CDR3: TGTGCCAGCACCAACCCGAGAGCCAGGGGGCTGTTTTTT.

This chain joins TRBV12-3 or TRBV12-4 and TRBJ1-1; D unclear. V lost 7 bases and J 4 bases, leaving 10 bases between the germline ends. The CDR3 runs to 12 residues. The CDR3: CASNLGSTEAFF. DNA for the CDR3: TGTGCCAGCAATCTAGGGAGCACTGAAGCTTTCTTT.

On this clone: The sample contains more than one DNA sequence encoding this CDR3. The rearrangement links TRBV6-5 to TRBJ1-4; D is unclear. V lost 4 bases and J 8 bases, leaving 8 bases between the germline ends. This CDR3 has 12 amino acids. Germline values: CDR1 MNHEY, CDR2 SVGAGI. CDR3 sequence: CASSSLGEKLFF. DNA of the CDR3: TGTGCCAGCAGTTCACTTGGCGAAAAACTGTTTTTT.